A selection of T cell receptor beta chains follows, all from one sample in a study of memory CD4+ T cells and cytomegalovirus serostatus. Some clones are missing from TCRdb's copy, which holds only in-frame ones; the method was immunoSEQ multiplex PCR. This table has 25,000 to 30,000 clones, roughly 80% appearing once. Sequences were obtained from memory CD4+ T cells from blood. These receptors originate from an adult in good health and CMV-seronegative. Each CDR3 is given with its conserved first and last residue. The D gene is left open where the match is weak. Rows give clone size only sometimes, using once, few, many, or a class for an expanded clone.

size,V,D,J,CDR3,DNA
-,TRBV6-1,-,TRBJ1-6,CASRRGGLYNSPLHF,TGTGCCAGCAGAAGGGGAGGCCTATATAATTCACCCCTCCACTTT
-,TRBV18,-,TRBJ1-3,CASSPVEVHSGNTIYF,TGTGCCAGCTCACCAGTAGAGGTTCACTCTGGAAACACCATATATTTT
few,TRBV19,-,TRBJ1-1,CASSERKAFF,TGTGCCAGTTCGGAGAGGAAAGCTTTCTTT
-,TRBV27,TRBD1,TRBJ1-1,CASRDPGGEAFF,TGTGCCAGCAGGGACCCAGGGGGAGAAGCTTTCTTT
-,TRBV9,TRBD2,TRBJ2-1,CASSGTSRNEQFF,TGTGCCAGCAGCGGGACTAGTCGCAATGAGCAGTTCTTC
once,TRBV12-2,-,TRBJ2-3,CASRWTSGRMDTQYF,TGTGCAAGTCGTTGGACTAGCGGGAGGATGGATACGCAGTATTTT
-,TRBV5-5,TRBD1,TRBJ1-1,CASSLTRGAPNTEAFF,TGTGCCAGCAGCTTGACCAGGGGGGCTCCGAACACTGAAGCTTTCTTT
-,TRBV11-2,-,TRBJ2-5,CASSPGGPRETQYF,TGTGCCAGCAGTCCCGGGGGGCCCAGGGAGACCCAGTACTTC
medium-sized,TRBV6-5,-,TRBJ1-3,CASSDPGSYTIYF,TGTGCCAGCAGTGACCCAGGGAGCTACACCATATATTTT
few,TRBV6-1,-,TRBJ2-1,CASRESIAVSYNEQFF,TGTGCCAGCAGGGAAAGTATAGCGGTTTCATACAATGAGCAGTTCTTC
-,TRBV5-4,-,TRBJ1-1,CASSLAWGLTEAFF,TGTGCCAGCAGCTTGGCTTGGGGGCTCACTGAAGCTTTCTTT
few,TRBV6-5,-,TRBJ1-1,CASRKTSTEAFF,TGTGCCAGCAGAAAGACCAGCACTGAAGCTTTCTTT
-,TRBV6-5,-,TRBJ1-1,CASSYDIRVNTEAFF,TGTGCCAGCAGTTACGATATACGAGTGAACACTGAAGCTTTCTTT
-,TRBV6-1,-,TRBJ2-7,CASRAQGTQSYEQYF,TGTGCCAGCAGGGCACAGGGGACTCAATCCTACGAGCAGTACTTC
-,TRBV2,-,TRBJ2-1,CASSGDEAYNEQFF,TGTGCCAGCAGTGGGGACGAAGCCTACAATGAGCAGTTCTTC
once,TRBV28,TRBD1,TRBJ2-7,CASSRDSPYEQYF,TGTGCCAGCAGTCGGGACAGTCCCTACGAGCAGTACTTC
-,TRBV4-3,-,TRBJ1-1,CASSYLAGGGTEAFF,TGCGCCAGCAGCTACCTCGCGGGGGGAGGTACTGAAGCTTTCTTT
-,TRBV19,-,TRBJ1-1,CASSGQANTEAFF,TGTGCCAGTAGCGGACAAGCGAACACTGAAGCTTTCTTT
-,TRBV6-6,-,TRBJ1-5,CASKGGNQPQHF,TGTGCCAGCAAAGGGGGCAATCAGCCCCAGCATTTT
-,TRBV7-8,-,TRBJ1-1,CASSLGRDEAFF,TGTGCCAGCAGCCTGGGACGAGATGAAGCTTTCTTT
once,TRBV13,-,TRBJ2-5,CASSLGDRQETQYF,TGTGCCAGCAGCTTAGGGGACAGACAAGAGACCCAGTACTTC
-,TRBV4-1,TRBD1,TRBJ2-2,CASSQKDRVTTQNTGELFF,TGCGCCAGCAGCCAAAAGGACAGGGTCACTACCCAAAACACCGGGGAGCTGTTTTTT
-,TRBV28,TRBD2,TRBJ2-2,CASSFAGGPFGELFF,TGTGCCAGCAGTTTCGCGGGAGGGCCTTTCGGGGAGCTGTTTTTT
-,TRBV25-1,TRBD1,TRBJ2-7,CASSRSGTGSHEQYF,TGTGCCAGCAGTAGATCCGGGACAGGGTCTCACGAGCAGTACTTC
-,TRBV9,-,TRBJ1-1,CASSVGRATNTEAFF,TGTGCCAGCAGCGTAGGTCGGGCAACGAACACTGAAGCTTTCTTT
once,TRBV7-2,TRBD2,TRBJ2-1,CASSQYLRSVGLANNEQFF,TGTGCCAGCAGCCAATACTTACGGTCGGTAGGACTAGCTAACAATGAGCAGTTCTTC
-,TRBV29-1,-,TRBJ2-3,CSVAGIQRDTQYF,TGCAGCGTTGCCGGGATTCAAAGAGATACGCAGTATTTT
-,TRBV5-1,-,TRBJ2-1,CASSLASKINRDEQFF,TGCGCCAGCAGCTTGGCCAGCAAGATAAATAGAGATGAGCAGTTCTTC
once,TRBV6-5,-,TRBJ1-2,CASSSPGQGYYGYTF,TGTGCCAGCAGCAGTCCAGGCCAGGGGTATTATGGCTACACCTTC
-,TRBV25-1,-,TRBJ1-2,CASSEQGQMGYTF,TGTGCCAGCAGTGAACAGGGGCAGATGGGCTACACCTTC
-,TRBV6-6,TRBD1,TRBJ1-2,CASSQTGMYGYTF,TGTGCCAGCAGCCAGACAGGGATGTATGGCTACACCTTC
-,TRBV2,-,TRBJ1-2,CASSSPNYGYTF,TGTGCCAGCTCTAGTCCCAACTATGGCTACACCTTC
once,TRBV7-2,-,TRBJ1-1,CASRLGYAAEAFF,TGTGCCAGCAGGCTGGGTTATGCTGCTGAAGCTTTCTTT
-,TRBV2,-,TRBJ2-7,CASSVLQGQEQYF,TGTGCCAGCAGTGTTTTACAGGGTCAAGAGCAGTACTTC
few,TRBV19,-,TRBJ2-2,CASSSQVRGELFF,TGTGCCAGTAGTTCCCAAGTTCGGGGGGAGCTGTTTTTT
few,TRBV5-6,TRBD1,TRBJ2-7,CASSWGPGQGSGYEQYF,TGTGCCAGCAGCTGGGGTCCGGGACAGGGGAGTGGGTACGAGCAGTACTTC
-,TRBV7-6,TRBD1,TRBJ2-5,CASSPVTDRGRETQYF,TGTGCCAGCAGCCCCGTAACGGACAGGGGGCGCGAGACCCAGTACTTC
-,TRBV11-2,-,TRBJ2-7,CASSLDVGRIYEQYF,TGTGCCAGCAGCTTAGATGTCGGACGGATTTACGAGCAGTACTTC
once,TRBV10-1,-,TRBJ2-5,CASSPGRQETQYF,TGCGCCAGCAGTCCGGGAAGACAAGAGACCCAGTACTTC
-,TRBV18,TRBD1,TRBJ2-7,CASSVDRGQYF,TGTGCCAGCTCAGTCGACAGGGGGCAGTACTTC
-,TRBV19,-,TRBJ1-1,CASSSTRGTEAFF,TGTGCCAGTAGTTCGACCCGAGGGACTGAAGCTTTCTTT
-,TRBV9,-,TRBJ1-3,CASSVQELAGNTIYF,TGTGCCAGCAGCGTACAGGAGTTAGCAGGAAACACCATATATTTT
-,TRBV28,-,TRBJ2-2,CASSFSGTGNTGELFF,TGTGCCAGCAGTTTCTCGGGTACAGGGAACACCGGGGAGCTGTTTTTT
-,TRBV4-3,TRBD2,TRBJ2-3,CASSQVGGRTTDTQYF,TGCGCCAGCAGCCAAGTGGGGGGGAGGACGACAGATACGCAGTATTTT
-,TRBV10-3,-,TRBJ1-6,CAISEQGKDSPLHF,TGTGCCATCAGTGAACAGGGAAAGGATTCACCCCTCCACTTT
few,TRBV7-2,-,TRBJ1-5,CASSAQVAEWQPQHF,TGTGCCAGCAGCGCGCAGGTGGCGGAATGGCAGCCCCAGCATTTT
-,TRBV7-2,-,TRBJ2-7,CASSLAGTFVSEQYF,TGTGCCAGCAGCTTAGCTGGGACATTCGTCTCCGAGCAGTACTTC
-,TRBV5-1,-,TRBJ2-7,CASSPPAEPPYEQYF,TGCGCCAGCAGCCCCCCGGCGGAACCGCCCTACGAGCAGTACTTC
-,TRBV4-3,-,TRBJ2-7,CASSLRVRDYEQYF,TGCGCCAGCAGCCTGCGGGTAAGGGACTACGAGCAGTACTTC
-,TRBV29-1,TRBD1,TRBJ1-5,CSVRQGREPQHF,TGCAGCGTTCGACAGGGTCGAGAGCCCCAGCATTTT